Sequencing of this T cell receptor (beta chain) was carried out in a study of beta chain features in type 1 diabetes. All of the isolated RNA was reverse transcribed, so expressed TCRB transcripts were sequenced. Produced via immunoSEQ multiplex PCR; TCRdb's table is partial and in-frame only. The repertoire holds roughly 170,000 clones, with about 13% as singletons. This clone has more than one count but fewer than ten. The specimen sequenced was central memory CD4+ T cells from blood. The sequence was collected from a woman between 18 and 29 years old in good health.

DNA for the CDR3: TGCGCCAGCAGCCCCAGGGGTGAGGGAAACACCATATATTTT. Translating it yields CASSPRGEGNTIYF. The chain joins TRBV5-1 to TRBJ1-3, with D tentatively TRBD1 (6 bases). Germline loops: CDR1 SGHRS, CDR2 YFSETQ. Between the trimmed V and J ends, which lost 4 bases and 4 bases, there was a span of 12 bases. This CDR3 spans 14 amino acids.